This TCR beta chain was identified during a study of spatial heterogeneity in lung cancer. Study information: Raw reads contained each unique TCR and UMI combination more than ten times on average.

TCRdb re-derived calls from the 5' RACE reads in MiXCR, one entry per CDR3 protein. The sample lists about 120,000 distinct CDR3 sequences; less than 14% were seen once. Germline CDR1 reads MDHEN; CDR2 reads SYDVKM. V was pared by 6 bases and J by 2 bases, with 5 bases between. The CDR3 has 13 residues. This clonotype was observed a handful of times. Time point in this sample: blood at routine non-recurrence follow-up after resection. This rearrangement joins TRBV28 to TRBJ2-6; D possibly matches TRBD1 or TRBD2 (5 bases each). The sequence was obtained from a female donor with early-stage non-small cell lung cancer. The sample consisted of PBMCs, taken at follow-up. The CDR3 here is CASRGAGANVLTF. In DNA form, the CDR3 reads TGTGCCAGCAGGGGGGCTGGGGCCAACGTCCTGACTTTC.